This T cell receptor (beta chain) was recorded in a study of chemoradiotherapy in HPV16-positive cancers. As for this clone: The target antigen is unknown.

Findings of the study overall: Only a couple of HPV16-positive patients supplied the functional HPV-specificity definition.

The junction had 9 bases not matched to a gene; V was cut back by 6 bases and J by 7 bases. Germline V gene sequence: CDR1 SGHTA, CDR2 FQGNSA. This CDR3 region has 15 residues. Here immunoSEQ multiplex PCR was the method, and the copy in TCRdb shows in-frame clones only, minus some. This table has 25,000 to 30,000 clones, 85% to 95% appearing once. The origin of this receptor is a human donor with HPV-associated anogenital cancer. The sample was blood, taken from a patient who underwent chemoradiotherapy. The chain has TRBV7-2 and TRBJ2-1; TRBD2 aligns across 10 bases. The CDR3: CASSRTSGNRNEQFF. The DNA for the CDR3 is TGTGCCAGCAGTCGGACTAGCGGAAATAGAAATGAGCAGTTCTTC.